This T cell receptor (beta chain) appears in the sequencing data of a study of blood T cell repertoires in COVID-19. As for the study in general: Samples representing acute and convalescent COVID-19 were sourced from the United States, Italy and Spain. In each case, the material was cDNA or gDNA derived from T cells, B-cell-depleted T cells, or PBMCs.

Under the authors' procedure: Nucleated cell counts were estimated from reference gene primer amplification. The data were produced by immunoSEQ multiplex PCR, yet TCRdb's version contains in-frame clones alone and is incomplete. Clone size and V and J calls were adopted from that table, with D and trimming inferred from the DNA. This table holds just under 350,000 clones, around 87% found once. While infection was still active, Seattle patients were enrolled and then followed longitudinally. CDR3 length: 15 amino acids. Trimming removed 7 bases from V and 2 bases from J, with 17 bases in between. From germline, CDR1 is SGDLS and CDR2 YYNGEE.

The sample was peripheral blood. The chain combines TRBV9 with TRBJ2-3; a possible D gene is TRBD2 (5 bases). The clonotype was recovered from a woman aged 50 to 60 with COVID-19, enrolled during active disease. CDR3 amino acids: CASRASGGLTDTQYF. For the CDR3, the DNA is TGTGCCAGCCGAGCGTCGGGCGGACTCACAGATACGCAGTATTTT. Looking up the rest from reference TRBV9 and TRBJ2-3 gives the full variable domain: DSGVTQTPKHLITATGQRVTLRCSPRSGDLSVYWYQQSLDQGLQFLIQYYNGEERAKGNILERFSAQQFPDLHSELNLSSLELGDSALYFCASRASGGLTDTQYFGPGTRLTVL.